This TCR beta chain was recorded in a study of blood T cell repertoires in COVID-19. The wider study: Samples of COVID-19 (acute and convalescent) were obtained from the United States, Italy and Spain.

This CDR3 region has 14 residues. The V gene end was trimmed by 2 bases and the J gene end by 5 bases; junction bases not matched to a gene: 3. Germline V gene sequence: CDR1 SGHTA, CDR2 FQGTGA. Authors' analysis steps: Estimated nucleated cell counts came from reference gene primer amplification. The protocol was immunoSEQ multiplex PCR, while the TCRdb copy is restricted to in-frame clones and leaves out a portion. V and J calls and clone size follow that table, whereas D and trimming were derived from the DNA. The data hold approximately 260,000 clones, with approximately 88% observed a single time. Ages ranged from roughly 18 to 100 years, with residence in around 24 US areas. Categorization into cohorts depended on clinical history that participants reported.

This chain connects TRBV7-3 to TRBJ2-3; 8 nucleotides match TRBD2. Material for sequencing was PBMCs or T cells enriched from blood (not recorded which). The receptor was derived from a woman aged 40 to 50 with acute COVID-19. CDR3 loop: CASSLSSGRDTQYF. DNA for the CDR3: TGTGCCAGCAGCTTATCCAGCGGGAGAGATACGCAGTATTTT.